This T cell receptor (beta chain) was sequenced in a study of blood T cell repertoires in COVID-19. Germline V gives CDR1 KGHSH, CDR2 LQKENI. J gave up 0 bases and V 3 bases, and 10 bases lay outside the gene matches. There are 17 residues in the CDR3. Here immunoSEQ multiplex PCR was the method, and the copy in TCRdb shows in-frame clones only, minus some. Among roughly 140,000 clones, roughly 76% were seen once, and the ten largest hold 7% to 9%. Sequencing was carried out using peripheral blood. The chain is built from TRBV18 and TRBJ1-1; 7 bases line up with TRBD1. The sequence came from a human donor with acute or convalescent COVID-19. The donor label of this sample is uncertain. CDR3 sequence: CASSPRRQGVLNTEAFF. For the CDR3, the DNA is TGTGCCAGCTCACCGCGAAGGCAGGGGGTTTTGAACACTGAAGCTTTCTTT. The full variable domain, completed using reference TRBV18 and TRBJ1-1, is NAGVMQNPRHLVRRRGQEARLRCSPMKGHSHVYWYRQLPEEGLKFMVYLQKENIIDESGMPKERFSAEFPKEGPSILRIQQVVRGDSAAYFCASSPRRQGVLNTEAFFGQGTRLTVV.